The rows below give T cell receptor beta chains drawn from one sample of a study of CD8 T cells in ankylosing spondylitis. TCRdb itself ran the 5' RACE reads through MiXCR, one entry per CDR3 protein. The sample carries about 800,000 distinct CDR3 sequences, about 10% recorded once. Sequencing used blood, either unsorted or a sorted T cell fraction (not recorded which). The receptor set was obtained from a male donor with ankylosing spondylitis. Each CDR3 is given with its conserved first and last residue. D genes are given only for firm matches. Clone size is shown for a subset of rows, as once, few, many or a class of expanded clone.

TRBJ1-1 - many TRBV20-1 CSAAEGLGTEAFF TGCAGTGCGGCGGAAGGGCTCGGCACTGAAGCTTTCTTT
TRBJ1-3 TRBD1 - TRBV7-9 CASSFQGASGNTMYF TGTGCCAGCAGCTTTCAGGGGGCGTCTGGAAACACCATGTATTTT
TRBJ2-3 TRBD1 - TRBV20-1 CSLRDSHTDTQYF TGCAGCCTCCGGGACAGTCACACAGATACGCAGTATTTT
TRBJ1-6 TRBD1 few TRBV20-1 CSVRGRLDSPLHF TGCAGTGTCAGGGGGAGGTTAGATTCACCCCTCCACTTT
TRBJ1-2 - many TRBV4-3 CASSLNRLGYTF TGCGCCAGCAGCCTCAACAGGCTCGGCTACACCTTC
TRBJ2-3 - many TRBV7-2 CASSSFRVDTQYF TGTGCCAGCAGCTCCTTCAGGGTAGATACGCAGTATTTT
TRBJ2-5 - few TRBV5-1 CASSLFTREQETQYF TGCGCCAGCAGCTTATTTACCAGGGAACAAGAGACCCAGTACTTC
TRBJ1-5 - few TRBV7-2 CASSPNTQPQHF TGTGCCAGCAGCCCGAATACGCAGCCCCAGCATTTT
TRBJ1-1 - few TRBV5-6 CASSPNRAKDTEAFF TGTGCCAGCAGCCCTAACAGGGCTAAGGACACTGAAGCTTTCTTT
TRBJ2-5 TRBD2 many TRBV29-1 CSVDTASGGVAQYF TGCAGCGTTGACACGGCTAGCGGGGGGGTGGCCCAGTACTTC
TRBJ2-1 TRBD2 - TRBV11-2 CASSLRGQRGATYNEQFF TGTGCCAGCAGCTTAAGGGGACAGCGGGGGGCAACGTACAATGAGCAGTTCTTC
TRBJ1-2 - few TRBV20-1 CSAISGQNYGYTF TGCAGTGCTATCAGTGGACAGAACTATGGCTACACCTTC
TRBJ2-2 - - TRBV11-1 CASSAGRNTGELFF TGTGCCAGCAGCGCGGGACGGAACACCGGGGAGCTGTTTTTT
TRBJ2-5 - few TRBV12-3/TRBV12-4 CASSLNTGRETQYF TGTGCCAGCAGCTTAAATACAGGGAGGGAGACCCAGTACTTC
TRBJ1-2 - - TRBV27 CASSPKMTGSYGYTF TGTGCCAGCAGTCCAAAAATGACGGGATCCTATGGCTACACCTTC
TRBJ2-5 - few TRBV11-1 CASAQLRIFIAGVARETQYF TGTGCCAGCGCCCAGCTTAGGATCTTTATTGCCGGGGTAGCGAGGGAGACCCAGTACTTC
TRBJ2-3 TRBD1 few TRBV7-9 CASRPEQGRGTDTQYF TGTGCCAGCAGACCGGAACAGGGGAGAGGGACAGATACGCAGTATTTT
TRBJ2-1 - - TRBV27 CASSDWAGEQFF TGTGCCAGCAGCGACTGGGCCGGGGAGCAGTTCTTC
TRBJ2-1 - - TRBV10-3 CAISERDYNEQFF TGTGCCATCAGTGAGCGGGATTACAATGAGCAGTTCTTC
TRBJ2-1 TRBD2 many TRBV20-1 CSARGGTSGTYNEQFF TGCAGTGCTAGAGGGGGGACTAGCGGGACCTACAATGAGCAGTTCTTC
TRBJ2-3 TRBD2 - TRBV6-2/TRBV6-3 CASLLAGGRTGTDTQYF TGTGCCAGCCTCCTAGCGGGGGGCCGGACCGGCACAGATACGCAGTATTTT
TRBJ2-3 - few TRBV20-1 CSEKRTDTQYF TGCAGTGAGAAACGCACAGATACGCAGTATTTT
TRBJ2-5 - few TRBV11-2 CASSLVLAYQETQYF TGTGCCAGCAGCTTAGTCCTAGCTTACCAAGAGACCCAGTACTTC
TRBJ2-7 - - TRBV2 CASSEGATVYEQYF TGTGCCAGCAGTGAAGGAGCGACTGTGTACGAGCAGTACTTC
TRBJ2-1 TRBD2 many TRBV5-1 CASSLGLADHNEQFF TGCGCCAGCAGCTTAGGACTAGCGGATCACAATGAGCAGTTCTTC
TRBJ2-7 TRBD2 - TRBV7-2 CASRISGRLSYEQYF TGTGCCAGCAGGATAAGCGGGAGGTTGTCCTACGAGCAGTACTTC
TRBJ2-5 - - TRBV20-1 CSASPPGRPQETQYF TGCAGTGCTAGTCCCCCTGGCCGTCCCCAAGAGACCCAGTACTTC
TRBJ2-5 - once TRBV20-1 CSAYRDSGQETQYF TGCAGTGCTTACCGGGACTCAGGGCAAGAGACCCAGTACTTC
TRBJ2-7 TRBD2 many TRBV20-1 CSAREAGGTVGQYF TGCAGTGCTAGAGAGGCGGGAGGCACGGTAGGGCAGTACTTC
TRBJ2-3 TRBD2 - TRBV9 CASSVARLADSTDTQYF TGTGCCAGCAGCGTAGCTAGGCTAGCGGACAGCACAGATACGCAGTATTTT
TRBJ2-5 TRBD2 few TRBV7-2 CASSLATTSGQETQYF TGTGCCAGCAGCTTAGCGACGACTAGCGGTCAAGAGACCCAGTACTTC
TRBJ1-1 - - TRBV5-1 CASSLADVGGMNTEAFF TGCGCCAGCAGCTTGGCCGATGTCGGAGGGATGAACACTGAAGCTTTCTTT
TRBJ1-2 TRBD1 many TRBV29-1 CSVERLPGQGTTFYGYTF TGCAGCGTTGAACGTCTACCGGGACAGGGGACGACATTCTATGGCTACACCTTC
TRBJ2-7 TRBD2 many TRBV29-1 CSTRLAELREQYF TGCAGCACAAGACTAGCGGAGCTTCGCGAGCAGTACTTC
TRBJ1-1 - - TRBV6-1 CASSERARMNTEAFF TGTGCCAGCAGTGAAAGGGCAAGAATGAACACTGAAGCTTTCTTT
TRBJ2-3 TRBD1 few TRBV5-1 CASSFTGGGGPDTQYF TGCGCCAGCAGTTTTACAGGGGGCGGTGGACCAGATACGCAGTATTTT
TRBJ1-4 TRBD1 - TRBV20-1 CSVRGQSNEKLFF TGCAGTGTTAGGGGACAGTCTAATGAAAAACTGTTTTTT
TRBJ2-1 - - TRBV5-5 CASSPRQAASYNEQFF TGTGCCAGCAGCCCGAGACAGGCCGCGTCCTACAATGAGCAGTTCTTC
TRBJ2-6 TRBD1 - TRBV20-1 CSARGLQGAGANVLTF TGCAGTGCTAGAGGTTTACAGGGGGCTGGGGCCAACGTCCTGACTTTC
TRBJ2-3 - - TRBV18 CASSPRTATDTQYF TGTGCCAGCTCACCACGAACCGCCACAGATACGCAGTATTTT
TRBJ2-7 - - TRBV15 CATSIGQVGGEQYF TGTGCCACCAGCATCGGACAGGTCGGGGGCGAGCAGTACTTC
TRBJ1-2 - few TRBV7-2 CASSLAAGTGWGYTF TGTGCCAGCAGCTTAGCGGCAGGGACGGGTTGGGGCTACACCTTC
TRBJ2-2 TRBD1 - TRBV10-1 CASSESTGFLLNTGELFF TGCGCCAGCAGTGAGTCGACAGGGTTCCTATTGAACACCGGGGAGCTGTTTTTT
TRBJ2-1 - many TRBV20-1 CSPGQGILYNEQFF TGCAGTCCAGGGCAGGGGATCCTCTACAATGAGCAGTTCTTC
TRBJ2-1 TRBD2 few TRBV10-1 CASSPVQGGYNEQFF TGCGCCAGCAGCCCCGTGCAGGGAGGGTACAATGAGCAGTTCTTC